This is a list of T cell receptor beta chains from one sample in a study of T-cell reconstitution after alpha-beta-depleted transplantation in children. TCRdb itself ran the PCR reads through MiXCR, one entry per CDR3 protein. The table shows approximately 400,000 distinct CDR3 sequences, with 15% to 20% occurring only once. The sequencing used PBMCs, mostly from graft donor cells, collected 360 days after TCRalphabeta/CD19-depleted stem cell transplant. The receptors originated from a boy under two years old who had a stem cell transplant for Wiskott-Aldrich syndrome, so the T cells may come from the graft donor. Each CDR3 is given with its conserved first and last residue. Each record gives: clone size, V gene, D gene, J gene, CDR3 protein, CDR3 DNA. D genes are given only for firm matches. Only some rows state a clone size, as once, few, many or a class for expanded clones.

clone_size: few
v_call: TRBV27
d_call: NA
j_call: TRBJ2-1
cdr3_aa: CASSLLRQGLYNEQFF
cdr3_nt: TGTGCCAGCAGTTTATTGAGACAGGGACTCTACAATGAGCAGTTCTTC

clone_size: NA
v_call: TRBV12-3/TRBV12-4
d_call: NA
j_call: TRBJ1-6
cdr3_aa: CASSLAPISPLHF
cdr3_nt: TGTGCCAGCAGTTTAGCCCCAATTTCACCCCTCCACTTT

clone_size: NA
v_call: TRBV10-2
d_call: NA
j_call: TRBJ2-1
cdr3_aa: CASGFSYNEQFF
cdr3_nt: TGCGCCAGCGGATTCTCCTACAATGAGCAGTTCTTC

clone_size: NA
v_call: TRBV12-3/TRBV12-4
d_call: NA
j_call: TRBJ1-5
cdr3_aa: CASSPQALNQPQHF
cdr3_nt: TGTGCCAGCAGTCCCCAGGCCCTCAATCAGCCCCAGCATTTT

clone_size: NA
v_call: TRBV6-5
d_call: NA
j_call: TRBJ2-7
cdr3_aa: CASSYRTVRGEQYF
cdr3_nt: TGTGCCAGCAGTTACCGGACAGTGAGGGGCGAGCAGTACTTC

clone_size: NA
v_call: TRBV3-1
d_call: NA
j_call: TRBJ2-5
cdr3_aa: CASSPSRPGETQYF
cdr3_nt: TGTGCCAGCAGCCCCTCACGTCCCGGGGAGACCCAGTACTTC

clone_size: NA
v_call: TRBV5-1
d_call: TRBD1
j_call: TRBJ2-5
cdr3_aa: CASRKMGTEQETQYF
cdr3_nt: TGCGCCAGCAGAAAGATGGGGACAGAGCAAGAGACCCAGTACTTC

clone_size: few
v_call: TRBV24-1
d_call: NA
j_call: TRBJ2-7
cdr3_aa: CATSDRAGEQYF
cdr3_nt: TGTGCCACCAGTGATCGGGCAGGCGAGCAGTACTTC

clone_size: NA
v_call: TRBV27
d_call: TRBD1
j_call: TRBJ2-7
cdr3_aa: CATALQGDYEQYF
cdr3_nt: TGTGCCACCGCTTTACAGGGGGACTACGAGCAGTACTTC

clone_size: once
v_call: TRBV10-3
d_call: NA
j_call: TRBJ2-3
cdr3_aa: CAISEAGARTDTQYF
cdr3_nt: TGTGCCATCAGTGAGGCAGGGGCGCGTACAGATACGCAGTATTTT

clone_size: NA
v_call: TRBV5-1
d_call: TRBD1
j_call: TRBJ2-7
cdr3_aa: CASSWDRDYEQYF
cdr3_nt: TGCGCCAGCAGCTGGGACAGGGACTACGAGCAGTACTTC

clone_size: few
v_call: TRBV5-1
d_call: NA
j_call: TRBJ2-2
cdr3_aa: CASSFLDRNTGELFF
cdr3_nt: TGCGCCAGCAGCTTTCTGGACAGGAACACCGGGGAGCTGTTTTTT

clone_size: few
v_call: TRBV6-2/TRBV6-3
d_call: NA
j_call: TRBJ2-5
cdr3_aa: CASGSYQETQYF
cdr3_nt: TGTGCCAGCGGATCTTACCAAGAGACCCAGTACTTC

clone_size: NA
v_call: TRBV15
d_call: TRBD1
j_call: TRBJ2-7
cdr3_aa: CATSRYGQGSYEQYF
cdr3_nt: TGTGCCACCAGCAGATACGGACAGGGAAGCTACGAGCAGTACTTC

clone_size: NA
v_call: TRBV20-1
d_call: NA
j_call: TRBJ1-1
cdr3_aa: CSARDRAGLNTEAFF
cdr3_nt: TGCAGTGCTAGAGATAGGGCAGGGTTGAACACTGAAGCTTTCTTT

clone_size: few
v_call: TRBV6-5
d_call: TRBD2
j_call: TRBJ2-5
cdr3_aa: CASSYGIAGAQTQYF
cdr3_nt: TGTGCCAGCAGTTACGGAATTGCGGGAGCGCAGACCCAGTACTTC

clone_size: few
v_call: TRBV5-1
d_call: NA
j_call: TRBJ2-1
cdr3_aa: CASSLEQPYNEQFF
cdr3_nt: TGCGCCAGCAGCTTAGAGCAACCCTACAATGAGCAGTTCTTC

clone_size: NA
v_call: TRBV18
d_call: NA
j_call: TRBJ1-2
cdr3_aa: CASSPPTDPYGYTF
cdr3_nt: TGTGCCAGCTCACCACCTACAGACCCCTATGGCTACACCTTC